These 27 T cell receptor beta chains were all obtained from the same sample, sequenced in a study of cytomegalovirus exposure and HLA in healthy donors. Vbeta (60) and Jbeta (13) primers were used in the PCR. TCRdb's copy holds only in-frame clones and misses some; the assay was immunoSEQ multiplex PCR. The table includes 65,000 to 85,000 clones, less than 80% detected once. The specimen sequenced was PBMCs. The receptors originated from a woman aged 40 to 49 in good health and CMV-seropositive.

Of note for this clone: Other DNA sequences within the sample encode an identical CDR3. The CDR3 DNA reads TGTGCCAGCTCACCGGGACAGGAAAACGGCTACACCTTC. Translation gives CASSPGQENGYTF. The chain carries TRBV18 and TRBJ1-2; 8 bases fit TRBD1. CDR3 length: 13 residues. With V trimmed by 3 bases and J by 8 bases, 5 bases remained unmatched. Per the germline V gene, CDR1 is KGHSH and CDR2 is LQKENI.

The chain has TRBV4-1 and TRBJ1-1; D ambiguous. Germline assignment: CDR1 MGHRA and CDR2 YSYEKL. With 6 bases removed from V and 2 bases from J, the gap between germline ends came to 10 bases. This CDR3 has 13 amino acids. The CDR3 sequence is CASSLTDNTEAFF. For the CDR3, the DNA is TGCGCCAGCAGTCTGACTGATAACACTGAAGCTTTCTTT.

Remarks on this clone: The same CDR3 can be traced to other DNA sequences in this sample. V and J are TRBV7-2 and TRBJ2-3, with D possibly matching TRBD1 (5 bases). Trimming left V 1 base short and J 1 base short, with 9 bases between. The CDR3 is made up of 15 amino acids. CDR1 is SGHTA, CDR2 FQGNSA, per germline. The CDR3 sequence is CASSLGTPRTDTQYF. In DNA, the CDR3 is TGTGCCAGCAGCTTAGGGACACCACGCACAGATACGCAGTATTTT.

This rearrangement joins TRBV9 to TRBJ2-3; TRBD2 might be the D (5 bases). The V end was cut by 2 bases, the J end by 3 bases, with 13 bases between. The CDR3 is 15 amino acids. Per germline, CDR1 SGDLS and CDR2 YYNGEE. CDR3 in DNA: TGTGCCAGCAGCGTGGAACTAGGTCCAACAGATACGCAGTATTTT. Protein product: CASSVELGPTDTQYF.

V and J are TRBV7-9 and TRBJ2-1; 8 nucleotides align to TRBD2. The CDR3 runs to 16 residues. CDR1 SEHNR and CDR2 FQNEAQ come from the germline V gene (reference sequence). Losses at the gene ends were 5 bases for V and 4 bases for J; bases not matched to a gene: 10. The CDR3 protein is CASSPEAGVGYNEQFF. The CDR3 region has the DNA TGTGCCAGCAGCCCGGAAGCGGGGGTCGGATACAATGAGCAGTTCTTC. The complete variable domain, with remaining parts taken from reference TRBV7-9 and TRBJ2-1, reads DTGVSQNPRHKITKRGQNVTFRCDPISEHNRLYWYRQTLGQGPEFLTYFQNEAQLEKSRLLSDRFSAERPKGSFSTLEIQRTEQGDSAMYLCASSPEAGVGYNEQFFGPGTRLTVL.

A few counts support this clone. The chain links TRBV28 to TRBJ2-3; D is perhaps TRBD2 (6 bases). Germline CDR1 reads MDHEN; CDR2 reads SYDVKM. Deletions cut 6 bases from V and 2 bases from J, with 15 bases between. This CDR3 region has 15 residues. The CDR3 bases are TGTGCCAGCAGCTACCGGGACTTTTTCACAGATACGCAGTATTTT. Protein product: CASSYRDFFTDTQYF.

The rearrangement joins TRBV7-2 to TRBJ2-4; the match to TRBD1 covers 10 bases. The trim removed 5 bases at V and 1 base at J, leaving 5 bases unmatched. The CDR3 spans 16 residues. CDR1 SGHTA and CDR2 FQGNSA come from the germline V gene. CDR3 sequence (DNA): TGTGCCAGCAGCCCGCCGGGACAGGGGGCCAAAAACATTCAGTACTTC. Translation: CASSPPGQGAKNIQYF.

The chain couples TRBV11-2 to TRBJ2-3; weak D call: TRBD1 (7 bases). The length of the CDR3 is 15 residues. Germline CDR1 is SGHAT and CDR2 is FQNNGV. Trimming took 6 bases from V and 1 from J, leaving 14 bases between them. Here the CDR3 reads CASREGASGTDTQYF. CDR3 DNA sequence: TGTGCCAGCAGAGAGGGGGCTAGCGGCACAGATACGCAGTATTTT.

In its sample, this clone was seen many times. The chain combines TRBV6-6 with TRBJ2-7; TRBD2 is a possible D gene (6 bases). Germline CDR1 reads MNHNY; CDR2 reads SVGAGI (reference sequence). Trimming removed 0 bases from V and 2 bases from J, with 8 bases in between. The CDR3 consists of 14 residues. The CDR3 here is CASSYSGGTYEQYF. The CDR3 DNA reads TGTGCCAGCAGTTACTCGGGGGGAACCTACGAGCAGTACTTC.

This clone was counted only a few times. The CDR3 DNA sequence: TGTGCCAGCAGCTTAGCGGCGGGGGACTACAATGAGCAGTTCTTC. It yields the protein CASSLAAGDYNEQFF. The V call is TRBV7-2, the J call TRBJ2-1, with TRBD2 matching 7 bases. The CDR3 is 15 residues long. Germline V gene data show CDR1 as SGHTA and CDR2 as FQGNSA. V lost 0 bases and J lost 3; bases outside the gene matches: 2.

This chain joins TRBV7-8 and TRBJ1-1, with 7 bases fitting TRBD1. Germline V CDR1 and CDR2: SGHVS, FQNEAQ. The length of the CDR3 is 14 residues. V was clipped by 5 bases and J by 4 bases; unmatched bases: 7. The CDR3 nucleotides read TGTGCCAGCAGCCCCGCGACAGGGACCACTGAAGCTTTCTTT. Amino acids: CASSPATGTTEAFF.

The rearrangement links TRBV6-5 to TRBJ2-4, with 10 bases aligning to TRBD1. The CDR3 spans 15 residues. V lost 6 bases, J lost 6 bases, and 8 bases stayed unmatched. Germline-derived CDR1 and CDR2 are MNHEY and SVGAGI. The CDR3 nucleotides read TGTGCCAGCAGCCCTCGGACAGGGGGGTTAAACATTCAGTACTTC. Its protein is CASSPRTGGLNIQYF.

This clone was counted a few times. The rearrangement joins TRBV6-5 to TRBJ1-2, with a possible D match to TRBD1 (5 bases). V lost 0 bases to trimming and J lost 2 bases, with 7 bases between them. This CDR3 has 14 amino acids. CDR1 MNHEY and CDR2 SVGAGI come from the germline V gene. The CDR3 is CASSYSSGNYGYTF. DNA of the CDR3: TGTGCCAGCAGTTACTCGTCAGGGAACTATGGCTACACCTTC.

This clone has just one count. V usage is TRBV2 and J usage is TRBJ1-1, with unresolved D. Looked up from germline, CDR1 is SNHLY and CDR2 is FYNNEI. The CDR3 loop spans 13 amino acids. V gave up 8 bases and J gave up 5 bases, with 15 bases separating them. The CDR3 is CASSGVWRTEAFF. For the CDR3, the DNA is TGTGCCAGCTCGGGCGTTTGGAGGACTGAAGCTTTCTTT.

The rearrangement uses TRBV2 and TRBJ2-3, with a possible D match to TRBD2 (6 bases). The CDR3 is 15 amino acids. CDR1 and CDR2 from the germline V gene are SNHLY and FYNNEI. Between the trimmed V and J ends, which lost 8 bases and 0 bases, there was a span of 15 bases. Here the CDR3 DNA reads TGTGCCAGCGGTCCCCGGGACTCTAGCACAGATACGCAGTATTTT. This gives the protein CASGPRDSSTDTQYF.

The chain links TRBV7-9 to TRBJ2-1; TRBD2 matches 12 bases. The CDR3 is 16 residues long. The germline V gene has CDR1 SEHNR and CDR2 FQNEAQ (reference sequence). V lost 4 bases and J lost 8; bases outside the gene matches: 9. This chain's CDR3 is CASSSLAGGPGDEQFF. The CDR3 DNA is TGTGCCAGCAGCTCCCTAGCGGGGGGGCCAGGTGATGAGCAGTTCTTC.

The chain's CDR3 is CASSSTPGHSQAGHTF. CDR3 coding DNA: TGTGCCAGTAGTTCAACTCCGGGACACTCACAGGCAGGCCACACCTTC. The chain recombines TRBV19 with TRBJ1-2, with D perhaps matching TRBD1 (6 bases). CDR1 and CDR2 (germline): LNHDA, SQIVND (reference sequence). Trimming took off 5 bases at V and 12 bases at J, with 28 bases between the two ends. This CDR3 comprises 16 residues. The whole variable domain, remainder taken from reference TRBV19 and TRBJ1-2, is DGGITQSPKYLFRKEGQNVTLSCEQNLNHDAMYWYRQDPGQGLRLIYYSQIVNDFQKGDIAEGYSVSREKKESFPLTVTSAQKNPTAFYLCASSSTPGHSQAGHTFGSGTRLTVV.

The chain has TRBV7-3 and TRBJ2-1, with 9 bases identical to TRBD2. The V and J ends lost 1 base and 0 bases, in that order; junction bases with no gene match: 7. This CDR3 spans 18 amino acids. The germline CDR1 and CDR2 sequences are SGHTA and FQGTGA. The CDR3 protein is CASSLRAGGLSSYNEQFF. As DNA, the CDR3 is TGTGCCAGCAGCTTAAGAGCGGGGGGCCTTAGCTCCTACAATGAGCAGTTCTTC. Drawing the rest from reference TRBV7-3 and TRBJ2-1, the complete variable domain is GAGVSQTPSNKVTEKGKYVELRCDPISGHTALYWYRQSLGQGPEFLIYFQGTGAADDSGLPNDRFFAVRPEGSVSTLKIQRTERGDSAVYLCASSLRAGGLSSYNEQFFGPGTRLTVL.

The chain links TRBV11-2 to TRBJ1-5, with D possibly matching TRBD1 (5 bases). V was clipped by 4 bases and J by 5 bases, with 15 bases between them. Germline V CDR1 and CDR2: SGHAT, FQNNGV. The CDR3 contains 15 residues. For the CDR3, the DNA is TGTGCCAGCAGCTATGGTGTAGGGGTTGATCAGCCCCAGCATTTT. Residues: CASSYGVGVDQPQHF.

DNA for the CDR3: TGTGCCAGCAGCTTACAACAGGTGGACCGGGGGGAGCAGTACTTC. It is translated as CASSLQQVDRGEQYF. The chain recombines TRBV7-9 with TRBJ2-7; perhaps TRBD2 as D (6 bases). Between the trimmed V and J ends, which lost 2 bases and 7 bases, there was a span of 18 bases. The CDR3 sequence is 15 residues long. CDR1 is SEHNR and CDR2 is FQNEAQ in the germline V gene (reference sequence).

The chain joins TRBV6-4 to TRBJ2-5; 7 bases are shared with TRBD2. V shed 0 bases, J shed 3 bases, and the junction held 1 base outside the gene matches. This CDR3 is 14 amino acids long. Germline V gene lookup returns CDR1 MRHNA and CDR2 SNTAGT. CDR3 bases: TGTGCCAGCAGTGACTCCGCGGGGGAAGAGACCCAGTACTTC. The encoded protein is CASSDSAGEETQYF.

The gene calls are TRBV5-6 and TRBJ2-7; D ambiguous. The CDR3 is 14 amino acids. The V gene lost 4 bases and the J gene lost 3 bases, with 14 bases spanning the gap. Germline CDR1 and CDR2: SGHDT and YYEEEE. CDR3 DNA: TGTGCCAGCAGCGCGGTAGGAGCAGTCTACGAGCAGTACTTC. Translating it yields CASSAVGAVYEQYF. Full variable domain (remainder filled in from reference TRBV5-6 and TRBJ2-7): DAGVTQSPTHLIKTRGQQVTLRCSPKSGHDTVSWYQQALGQGPQFIFQYYEEEERQRGNFPDRFSGHQFPNYSSELNVNALLLGDSALYLCASSAVGAVYEQYFGPGTRLTVT.

The CDR3 spells CASSPYIAGEMSHEKLFF. The CDR3 bases are TGTGCCAGCTCACCATACATCGCGGGGGAGATGTCCCATGAAAAACTGTTTTTT. The V call is TRBV18, the J call TRBJ1-4, with a tentative D call TRBD1 (5 bases). The CDR3 spans 18 residues. Trimming cost V 2 bases and J 6 bases, with 22 bases left between them. Germline CDR1 is KGHSH and CDR2 is LQKENI.

V usage is TRBV28 and J usage is TRBJ1-6; unclear D gene. Germline V CDR1 and CDR2: MDHEN, SYDVKM. V lost 2 bases to trimming and J lost 4 bases, with 12 bases between them. This CDR3 has 16 residues. Written as DNA, the CDR3 is TGTGCCAGCAGTTTACGGGCGGGTCTGTATAATTCACCCCTCCACTTT. Protein product: CASSLRAGLYNSPLHF.

V gene TRBV7-2 combines with J gene TRBJ1-1; unclear D gene. The germline gives CDR1 SGHTA, CDR2 FQGNSA. The CDR3 sequence is 13 residues long. V was shortened by 2 bases and J by 11 bases, with 15 bases between the two germline ends. CDR3 nucleotides: TGTGCCAGCAGCTTAAGTACGGGGTTGGATGCTTTCTTT. Protein: CASSLSTGLDAFF.

V usage is TRBV6-5 and J usage is TRBJ2-3; possible D gene TRBD1, 6 bases. CDR3 length: 14 amino acids. The germline V gene has CDR1 MNHEY and CDR2 SVGAGI. V lost 8 bases, J lost 5 bases, and 17 bases lay in between. The CDR3 nucleotides are TGTGCCAGCGCTCAAAGGGGGTTTAGAGATACGCAGTATTTT. Translating it yields CASAQRGFRDTQYF.

This chain joins TRBV9 and TRBJ2-7, with D possibly TRBD2 on 5 matching bases. This CDR3 is 12 amino acids long. V was trimmed by 3 bases and J by 7 bases, leaving 11 bases between them. Germline V CDR1 and CDR2: SGDLS, YYNGEE. This CDR3 reads CASSGFTGEQYF. The DNA for the CDR3 is TGTGCCAGCAGCGGGTTTACGGGAGAGCAGTACTTC.